The 13 T cell receptor beta chains reported below all come from one sample, sequenced in a study of vaccination and CD4 T cells after COVID-19. The Oncomine TCR Beta short-read assay was what sequenced the DNA obtained from cultured CD4+ T cells. TCRdb re-called the PCR reads with MiXCR, one entry per CDR3 protein. Of around 19,000 distinct CDR3 sequences listed, approximately 50% are singletons. As for treatment: 10-day PBMC culture with coronavirus spike peptide pools or control peptides (ViraFEST assay). Their target antigens are unknown. Sequenced sample: CD4+ T cells from blood, cultured in vitro. The receptors were gathered from a human donor who had recovered from COVID-19.

In its sample, this clonotype ranks as medium-sized. The CDR3 here is CASSFWGASGEQYF. CDR3 in DNA: TGTGCCAGCAGTTTTTGGGGGGCCTCGGGCGAGCAGTACTTC. V gene TRBV6-2 or TRBV6-3 combines with J gene TRBJ2-7; D is perhaps TRBD1 or TRBD2 (6 bases each). Germline V lookup: CDR1 MNHEY, CDR2 SVGEGT. Trimming pared 4 bases from V and 6 bases from J, leaving 16 bases between. The CDR3 contains 14 residues.

The chain combines TRBV6-2 or TRBV6-3 with TRBJ1-5, with D possibly matching TRBD1 (6 bases). Trimming removed 0 bases at V and 9 bases at J, with 15 bases between. The germline CDR1 and CDR2 sequences are MNHEY and SVGEGT. The CDR3 has 15 residues. CDR3 DNA sequence: TGTGCCAGCAGTTACTCAACAGGGAGGGGATGGCCCCAGCATTTT. It codes for CASSYSTGRGWPQHF.

CDR3 bases: TGCAGTGCCACAGCTCGGCAGGGAAGGAGCTACACCTTC. Protein sequence: CSATARQGRSYTF. V is TRBV20-1 and J is TRBJ1-2, with D possibly TRBD1 on 5 matching bases. The germline CDR1 and CDR2 sequences are DFQATT and SNEGSKA (reference sequence). V lost 6 bases, J lost 9 bases, and 20 bases lay in between. This CDR3 is 13 amino acids long.

V is TRBV5-1 and J is TRBJ2-2; 7 nucleotides align to TRBD1. The CDR3 length is 17 residues. Losses at the gene ends were 4 bases for V and 0 bases for J; bases not matched to a gene: 9. Germline V CDR1 and CDR2: SGHRS, YFSETQ. In nucleotides, the CDR3 is TGCGCCAGCAGCCCGGGATGGGACAGTTCGAACACCGGGGAGCTGTTTTTT. Amino acids: CASSPGWDSSNTGELFF. Full variable domain (outside the CDR3, taken from reference TRBV5-1 and TRBJ2-2): KAGVTQTPRYLIKTRGQQVTLSCSPISGHRSVSWYQQTPGQGLQFLFEYFSETQRNKGNFPGRFSGRQFSNSRSEMNVSTLELGDSALYLCASSPGWDSSNTGELFFGEGSRLTVL.

This clonotype was seen a handful of times. This chain joins TRBV6-1 and TRBJ2-7; D possibly uses TRBD1 or TRBD2 (5 bases each). The germline V and J ends were trimmed by 5 bases and 2 bases, with 13 bases remaining between them. In germline, CDR1 is MNHNS, CDR2 SASEGT. The CDR3 is 14 amino acids. CDR3 region: CASSRGRLAYEQYF. The CDR3 DNA follows: TGTGCCAGCAGTAGGGGACGGTTGGCCTACGAGCAGTACTTC.

A few counts support this clonotype. The chain uses TRBV7-9 and TRBJ2-1; 8 bases fit TRBD1. Germline CDR1 and CDR2: SEHNR and FQNEAQ (reference sequence). The CDR3 is made up of 14 amino acids. J gave up 10 bases and V 5 bases, and 10 bases lay outside the gene matches. CDR3 sequence: CASSPPARGREQFF. DNA of the CDR3: TGTGCCAGCAGCCCTCCGGCCAGGGGGCGCGAGCAGTTCTTC.

V usage is TRBV6-1 and J usage is TRBJ2-5, with 8 nucleotides matching TRBD1. Trimming removed 5 bases from V and 5 bases from J; junction bases left unmatched: 13. Germline assignment: CDR1 MNHNS and CDR2 SASEGT. This CDR3 is 16 amino acids long. CDR3 region: CASSPAGQGAWETQYF. The CDR3 coding sequence is TGTGCCAGCAGTCCAGCTGGACAGGGAGCTTGGGAGACCCAGTACTTC.

This clonotype turned up a few times. The V gene is TRBV21-1, the J gene TRBJ2-3; TRBD2 was called by the table and not checked on the DNA. TRBV21-1 is tagged as a pseudogene. This CDR3 spans 16 amino acids. The CDR3 spells CASSKVGREGGDTQYF. The CDR3 DNA reads as TGTGCCAGCAGCAAAGTGGGCCGGGAGGGCGGAGATACGCAGTATTTT.

V usage is TRBV6-2 or TRBV6-3 and J usage is TRBJ2-2; D ambiguous. With 7 bases removed from V and 6 bases from J, the gap between germline ends came to 6 bases. CDR1 MNHEY and CDR2 SVGEGT come from the germline V gene. There are 11 residues in the CDR3. In DNA, the CDR3 is TGTGCCAGCAAGTTCGCCGGGGAGCTGTTTTTT. Translating it yields CASKFAGELFF.

V gene TRBV7-6 combines with J gene TRBJ1-1; D is possibly TRBD1 (5 bases). Germline-derived CDR1 and CDR2 are SGHVS and FNYEAQ. Trimming took 5 bases from V and 1 from J, leaving 11 bases between them. The length of the CDR3 is 14 residues. The DNA for the CDR3 is TGTGCCAGCAGCGACCGACAGAAGAACACTGAAGCTTTCTTT. Its translation: CASSDRQKNTEAFF.

This clonotype was found a few times. The rearrangement joins TRBV6-1 to TRBJ1-2; a weak D match, TRBD1 (6 bases). V was pared by 6 bases and J by 5 bases, with 13 bases between. CDR1 MNHNS and CDR2 SASEGT come from the germline V gene. This CDR3 region has 13 residues. CDR3 nucleotides: TGTGCCAGCAGCCCCGGACAGAGATATGGCTACACCTTC. The encoded protein is CASSPGQRYGYTF.

Remarks on this clonotype: Its ends do not fully match the called genes, so a read error is possible. This chain links TRBV11-3 with TRBJ1-1, with D perhaps matching TRBD1 (6 bases). CDR1 is SGHNT and CDR2 is YENEEA in the germline V gene. CDR3 size: 15 residues. The CDR3 loop is CASSLGGVRRTEAFF. In DNA form, the CDR3 reads TGTGCCAGCAGTTTAGGGGGGGTTCGGCGGACTGAAGCTTTCTTT.

This chain links TRBV6-2 or TRBV6-3 with TRBJ1-1; perhaps TRBD1 as D (6 bases). This CDR3 comprises 14 residues. Trimming left V 4 bases short and J 7 bases short, with 16 bases between. The germline V gene encodes CDR1 MNHEY and CDR2 SVGEGT. In DNA, the CDR3 is TGTGCCAGCAGTTGGACAGAACAGGGTTATGAAGCTTTCTTT. This gives the protein CASSWTEQGYEAFF.